The 24 T cell receptor beta chains reported below all come from one sample, sequenced in a study of cytomegalovirus exposure and HLA in healthy donors. Researchers ran the PCR with 60 Vbeta and 13 Jbeta primers. TCRdb's table, derived via immunoSEQ multiplex PCR, lists solely in-frame clones and lacks some. The ten top clones account for around 2.2%, within a sample of some 120,000 clones. The sample comprised PBMCs. The receptors derive from a man between 40 and 49 years old in good health and CMV-seronegative.

The gene calls are TRBV11-1 and TRBJ2-7; D unresolved. Trimming took 2 bases from V and 3 from J, leaving 11 bases between them. Germline lookup yields CDR1 SGHAT and CDR2 FQDESV (reference sequence). The CDR3 extends over 14 amino acids. The CDR3 DNA follows: TGTGCCAGCAGCTTAAATCGCGGAGTCTACGAGCAGTACTTC. Amino acid sequence: CASSLNRGVYEQYF. Filled out from reference TRBV11-1 and TRBJ2-7, the complete variable domain reads EAEVAQSPRYKITEKSQAVAFWCDPISGHATLYWYRQILGQGPELLVQFQDESVVDDSQLPKDRFSAERLKGVDSTLKIQPAELGDSAMYLCASSLNRGVYEQYFGPGTRLTVT.

The genes are TRBV5-1 and TRBJ1-2; a possible D gene is TRBD1 (6 bases). V was shortened by 0 bases and J by 7 bases, with 22 bases between the two germline ends. CDR1 is SGHRS, CDR2 YFSETQ, per germline. The CDR3 covers 17 residues. CDR3 DNA: TGCGCCAGCAGCTTGGCGGACAGCGCTTCTGGTTTTATTGGCTACACCTTC. Protein: CASSLADSASGFIGYTF.

V and J are TRBV7-9 and TRBJ2-7; the match to TRBD1 covers 7 bases. Germline values: CDR1 SEHNR, CDR2 FQNEAQ (reference sequence). The CDR3 runs 15 residues. With 5 bases clipped from V and 3 bases from J, the junction kept 10 bases outside the gene matches. CDR3 loop: CASSGNRDSHYEQYF. The CDR3 region has the DNA TGTGCCAGCAGCGGAAACCGGGACAGTCACTACGAGCAGTACTTC.

Regarding this clone: Other DNA sequences in this sample translate to the same CDR3. CDR3 bases: TGTGCCATCAGTCGGGACAGACAAGAGACCCAGTACTTC. It is translated as CAISRDRQETQYF. The genes are TRBV10-3 and TRBJ2-5; 7 bases are shared with TRBD1. CDR3 length: 13 residues. CDR1 ENHRY and CDR2 SYGVKD come from the germline V gene. V lost 5 bases and J lost 2; bases outside the gene matches: 2.

The V and J genes are TRBV18 and TRBJ1-2, with D perhaps TRBD1 (5 bases). CDR3 length: 15 residues. The V gene lost 0 bases and the J gene lost 5 bases, with 13 bases spanning the gap. The germline gives CDR1 KGHSH, CDR2 LQKENI. The CDR3 spells CASSPPGGLGYGYTF. The CDR3 bases are TGTGCCAGCTCACCACCGGGGGGATTAGGGTATGGCTACACCTTC.

This chain connects TRBV29-1 to TRBJ1-2, with D possibly being TRBD1 (6 bases). Germline V gene sequence: CDR1 SQVTM, CDR2 ANQGSEA. This CDR3 has 15 residues. V lost 1 base and J lost 4, with 16 bases in between. Here the CDR3 reads CSVEASGWGPYGYTF. In nucleotides, the CDR3 is TGCAGCGTTGAAGCTTCAGGGTGGGGGCCCTATGGCTACACCTTC.

This chain connects TRBV7-9 to TRBJ2-1; TRBD1 might be the D (6 bases). CDR3 length: 16 residues. Germline V CDR1 and CDR2: SEHNR, FQNEAQ (reference sequence). V was shortened by 1 base and J by 9 bases, with 19 bases between the two germline ends. The CDR3 region is CASSLGSGSGASEQFF. CDR3 nucleotides: TGTGCCAGCAGCTTAGGGTCGGGGTCAGGGGCCTCTGAGCAGTTCTTC.

V is TRBV4-1 and J is TRBJ2-3; 10 bases are shared with TRBD1. With 2 bases clipped from V and 6 bases from J, the junction kept 14 bases outside the gene matches. The CDR3 length is 18 residues. CDR1 is MGHRA and CDR2 is YSYEKL in the germline V gene. CDR3 in amino acids: CASSQRGSADRGADTQYF. The CDR3 DNA is TGCGCCAGCAGCCAACGGGGTTCCGCGGACAGGGGGGCGGATACGCAGTATTTT.

The chain employs TRBV2 and TRBJ2-7, with no clear D. V was clipped by 5 bases and J by 2 bases, with 4 bases between them. The germline V gene encodes CDR1 SNHLY and CDR2 FYNNEI. The CDR3 length is 11 residues. The CDR3 sequence: CASSSTYEQYF. The CDR3 DNA reads TGTGCCAGCAGTTCTACCTACGAGCAGTACTTC.

As DNA, the CDR3 is TGTGCCAGCAGCTTAGATCCCCCTAGCGGGAGCAGAGAGACCCAGTACTTC. Amino acids: CASSLDPPSGSRETQYF. The V gene is TRBV11-2, the J gene TRBJ2-5; TRBD2 matches 10 bases. The V gene end was trimmed by 0 bases and the J gene end by 4 bases; junction bases not matched to a gene: 8. This CDR3 spans 17 amino acids. Germline loops: CDR1 SGHAT, CDR2 FQNNGV.

CDR3 coding DNA: TGTGCCAGCAGTGAATATTTCACTAGCGGTCGGGACGAGCAGTACTTC. Protein sequence: CASSEYFTSGRDEQYF. This sequence joins TRBV25-1 and TRBJ2-7, with 8 positions matching TRBD2. Trimming removed 0 bases from V and 5 bases from J; junction bases left unmatched: 9. The CDR3 is made up of 16 amino acids. Germline V gene sequence: CDR1 MGHDK, CDR2 SYGVNS.

This chain uses TRBV9 with TRBJ2-2; tentative D call: TRBD2 (6 bases). CDR1 and CDR2 from the germline V gene are SGDLS and YYNGEE. Trimming cost V 0 bases and J 0 bases, with 12 bases left between them. The CDR3 has 17 residues. CDR3 sequence: CASSVGRGRANTGELFF. The DNA for the CDR3 is TGTGCCAGCAGCGTAGGTCGGGGGAGAGCGAACACCGGGGAGCTGTTTTTT. Based on the CDR3 plus reference TRBV9 and TRBJ2-2, the full variable domain is DSGVTQTPKHLITATGQRVTLRCSPRSGDLSVYWYQQSLDQGLQFLIQYYNGEERAKGNILERFSAQQFPDLHSELNLSSLELGDSALYFCASSVGRGRANTGELFFGEGSRLTVL.

The V and J genes are TRBV27 and TRBJ1-1; no clear D. Trimming took off 7 bases at V and 2 bases at J, with 11 bases between the two ends. Germline loops: CDR1 MNHEY, CDR2 SMNVEV (reference sequence). The CDR3 totals 13 residues. CDR3 in amino acids: CASKRVLNTEAFF. The CDR3 DNA follows: TGTGCCAGCAAGAGGGTGCTTAACACTGAAGCTTTCTTT.

V usage is TRBV19 and J usage is TRBJ1-5; 7 bases fit TRBD1. The junction had 8 bases not matched to a gene; V was cut back by 3 bases and J by 0 bases. Germline assignment: CDR1 LNHDA and CDR2 SQIVND (reference sequence). The CDR3 sequence is 17 residues long. CDR3: CASSILGTVYSNQPQHF. DNA of the CDR3: TGTGCCAGTAGTATCCTAGGGACAGTCTATAGCAATCAGCCCCAGCATTTT. Drawing the rest from reference TRBV19 and TRBJ1-5, the complete variable domain is DGGITQSPKYLFRKEGQNVTLSCEQNLNHDAMYWYRQDPGQGLRLIYYSQIVNDFQKGDIAEGYSVSREKKESFPLTVTSAQKNPTAFYLCASSILGTVYSNQPQHFGDGTRLSIL.

The chain has TRBV5-4 and TRBJ2-1, with a tentative D call TRBD2 (6 bases). Looked up from germline, CDR1 is SGHNT and CDR2 is YYREEE (reference sequence). Trimming removed 3 bases at V and 10 bases at J, with 17 bases between. The CDR3 spans 14 residues. The CDR3 sequence is CASSSEAVAVEQFF. The DNA for the CDR3 is TGTGCCAGCAGCTCCGAGGCGGTAGCGGTAGAGCAGTTCTTC.

The chain recombines TRBV27 with TRBJ1-2; maybe TRBD1 (5 bases). From germline, CDR1 is MNHEY and CDR2 SMNVEV (reference sequence). The ends were cut back, 6 bases at V and 1 base at J, with 12 bases in the middle. The CDR3 extends over 14 amino acids. CDR3 in DNA: TGTGCCAGCAGCACGCGGGGCAGTAACTATGGCTACACCTTC. It specifies CASSTRGSNYGYTF.

The chain links TRBV5-6 to TRBJ2-7, with 12 bases matching TRBD1. The V gene's germline CDR1 is SGHDT and CDR2 YYEEEE. After removal of 4 bases from V and 4 bases from J, the junction contained 3 bases not matched to a gene. The CDR3 totals 14 residues. The CDR3 loop is CASSPGQGAYEQYF. In nucleotides, the CDR3 is TGTGCCAGCAGCCCGGGACAGGGGGCGTACGAGCAGTACTTC.

V and J are TRBV7-2 and TRBJ2-3; 8 bases agree with TRBD2. Trimming cost V 1 base and J 0 bases; bases outside gene matches: 6. CDR3 size: 17 residues. Germline assignment: CDR1 SGHTA and CDR2 FQGNSA. CDR3: CASSLGVAGFSTDTQYF. In DNA form, the CDR3 reads TGTGCCAGCAGCTTAGGGGTAGCGGGATTTAGCACAGATACGCAGTATTTT.

The chain uses TRBV7-9 and TRBJ2-1; D not resolved. CDR1 is SEHNR, CDR2 FQNEAQ, per germline (reference sequence). This CDR3 has 13 amino acids. V lost 5 bases and J lost 2, with 7 bases in between. The CDR3 DNA sequence: TGTGCCAGCAGCCCTAACGCCTACAATGAGCAGTTCTTC. This encodes CASSPNAYNEQFF.

The genes are TRBV10-2 and TRBJ2-1, with D unresolved. Germline assignment: CDR1 WSHSY and CDR2 SAAADI. Between the trimmed V and J ends, which lost 0 bases and 1 base, there was a span of 7 bases. The CDR3 is made up of 15 amino acids. CDR3 nucleotides: TGCGCCAGCAGTGAGTCGTTACGGTCCTACAATGAGCAGTTCTTC. Encoded protein: CASSESLRSYNEQFF.

The CDR3 here is CASSASRGNSYNEQFF. CDR3 DNA: TGTGCCAGCAGCGCCTCGCGGGGGAACTCCTACAATGAGCAGTTCTTC. The chain uses TRBV9 and TRBJ2-1, with 7 positions matching TRBD2. The germline V gene encodes CDR1 SGDLS and CDR2 YYNGEE. The CDR3 totals 16 residues. V gave up 3 bases and J gave up 0 bases; unmatched junction bases: 6.

The J gene is TRBJ2-7, the V gene TRBV6-5; a possible D gene is TRBD1 (5 bases). The CDR3 length is 15 residues. V lost 5 bases and J lost 0, with 14 bases in between. CDR1 and CDR2 from the germline V gene are MNHEY and SVGAGI. The DNA of the CDR3 is TGTGCCAGCAGTAACAGAAGGGGTGTCTCCTACGAGCAGTACTTC. Protein product: CASSNRRGVSYEQYF.

The J gene is TRBJ1-1, the V gene TRBV29-1, with D tentatively TRBD1 (6 bases). The V end was cut by 5 bases, the J end by 0 bases, with 10 bases between. The CDR3 covers 13 residues. The germline gives CDR1 SQVTM, CDR2 ANQGSEA. This CDR3 is CSVRGGMNTEAFF. The CDR3 coding sequence is TGCAGCGTTCGGGGGGGCATGAACACTGAAGCTTTCTTT.

The chain is built from TRBV28 and TRBJ1-2; the D gene is possibly TRBD1 (6 bases). The CDR3 is 15 residues long. The germline V gene has CDR1 MDHEN and CDR2 SYDVKM. V shed 5 bases and J shed 2 bases, with 15 bases lying between them. CDR3 loop: CASSRRDKGNYGYTF. For the CDR3, the DNA is TGTGCCAGCAGTCGCCGGGACAAGGGAAACTATGGCTACACCTTC.